This T cell receptor beta chain originates from a study of graft-versus-host responses after intestinal transplantation. Trimming left V 0 bases short and J 8 bases short, with 17 bases between. The CDR3 extends over 16 amino acids. The germline CDR1 and CDR2 sequences are SGHRS and YFSETQ. Sequenced by immunoSEQ multiplex PCR; TCRdb stores in-frame clones only, minus some. The sample has under 150,000 clones; about 93% are singletons. In its sample, this clone was seen a few times. Its specificity is unknown. The specimen comprised unstimulated CD4+ T cells sorted from spleen or lymph node cells, sampled before intestinal transplant. This chain connects TRBV5-1 to TRBJ1-4; D is unresolved. The origin of this receptor is a human donor who received an intestinal transplant. In DNA form, the CDR3 reads TGCGCCAGCAGCTTGGCGAGCGGGTCCGGATTGGAAAAACTGTTTTTT. Encoded protein: CASSLASGSGLEKLFF.